What follows are 27 T cell receptor beta chains derived from one specimen sequenced in a study of monozygotic twins with inflammatory bowel disease. Reanalyzing the 5' RACE reads, TCRdb keeps one entry per CDR3 protein, without DNA. This sample's table reports about 170,000 distinct CDR3 sequences. Sequenced input: blood. These receptors were taken from a human donor with ulcerative colitis or Crohn's disease, or a healthy co-twin of an affected twin (not recorded which).

The chain links TRBV18 to TRBJ2-4; the TRBD1 assignment by TCRdb is unverifiable without DNA. Germline V gives CDR1 KGHSH, CDR2 LQKENI. This CDR3 is 12 amino acids long. CDR3 residues: CASSPSDRGQYF.

This chain links TRBV27 with TRBJ2-7; TCRdb calls TRBD1, which cannot be checked without DNA. The CDR3 is made up of 14 amino acids. CDR1 is MNHEY and CDR2 is SMNVEV in the germline V gene (reference sequence). The CDR3 loop reads CASSKGTGSREQYF.

This chain connects TRBV10-2 to TRBJ1-1; TCRdb proposes TRBD1, but this gene call is untestable without DNA. The germline gives CDR1 WSHSY, CDR2 SAAADI. The CDR3 extends over 14 amino acids. CDR3 in amino acids: CASRGQLKNTEAFF.

V usage is TRBV5-5 and J usage is TRBJ2-3; TCRdb returns TRBD1, unconfirmable since there is no DNA. The CDR3 consists of 14 residues. Germline CDR1 SGHKS, CDR2 YYEKEE (reference sequence). This chain's CDR3 is CASSLGGIKDTQYF.

This chain links TRBV10-3 with TRBJ2-2; the D call from TCRdb, TRBD1, cannot be confirmed without DNA. Germline loops: CDR1 ENHRY, CDR2 SYGVKD. This CDR3 region has 14 residues. The CDR3 spells CAIRGLANTGELFF.

The chain uses TRBV7-9 and TRBJ2-1; TCRdb reports TRBD2, a call that lacks DNA to check it against. The germline V gene has CDR1 SEHNR and CDR2 FQNEAQ (reference sequence). The length of the CDR3 is 12 residues. The CDR3 sequence: CASSLVPAEQFF.

This sequence joins TRBV5-1 and TRBJ2-1. CDR1 and CDR2 from the germline V gene are SGHRS and YFSETQ. This CDR3 spans 15 amino acids. The CDR3 protein is CASSLDWSSYNEQFF. The variable domain in full, completed from reference TRBV5-1 and TRBJ2-1, reads KAGVTQTPRYLIKTRGQQVTLSCSPISGHRSVSWYQQTPGQGLQFLFEYFSETQRNKGNFPGRFSGRQFSNSRSEMNVSTLELGDSALYLCASSLDWSSYNEQFFGPGTRLTVL.

The chain has TRBV30 and TRBJ2-7; checking the TCRdb D call of TRBD1 is not possible without DNA. The CDR3 is 13 amino acids. CDR1 and CDR2 (germline): GTSNPN, SVGIG (reference sequence). This CDR3 is CAWARNRNYEQYF.

This CDR3 reads CASSQEPGGMGTGELFF. The chain joins TRBV4-2 to TRBJ2-2; TCRdb's D call of TRBD1 is untestable without DNA. Germline CDR1 LGHNA, CDR2 YNFKEQ. This CDR3 is built from 17 residues.

V usage is TRBV5-6 and J usage is TRBJ1-2; TCRdb proposes TRBD1, but this gene call is untestable without DNA. This CDR3 comprises 17 residues. CDR1 is SGHDT and CDR2 is YYEEEE in the germline V gene. CDR3 residues: CASSLDPQGGMVYGYTF.

The J gene is TRBJ2-1, the V gene TRBV5-1. Germline loops: CDR1 SGHRS, CDR2 YFSETQ. The CDR3 contains 14 residues. The CDR3 region is CASSWGLEGDEQFF.

This chain links TRBV2 with TRBJ2-7; as DNA is missing, the TRBD1 call by TCRdb cannot be tested. This CDR3 has 13 amino acids. Germline loops: CDR1 SNHLY, CDR2 FYNNEI. The CDR3 loop reads CARGQGGPYEQYF.

CDR3 sequence reads: CASSELSYEQYF. This chain uses TRBV6-1 with TRBJ2-7. Looked up from germline, CDR1 is MNHNS and CDR2 is SASEGT. The CDR3 is 12 amino acids.

V gene TRBV7-9 combines with J gene TRBJ1-1; the D call from TCRdb, TRBD1, cannot be confirmed without DNA. This CDR3 is built from 15 residues. Germline V CDR1 and CDR2: SEHNR, FQNEAQ (reference sequence). CDR3 sequence reads: CASSPGTVMNTEAFF.

The chain joins TRBV25-1 to TRBJ1-4; TCRdb's assignment of TRBD1 cannot be checked, as there is no DNA. The CDR3 covers 14 residues. CDR1 MGHDK and CDR2 SYGVNS come from the germline V gene. The CDR3 region is CASSEWGAREKLFF.

The chain combines TRBV6-1 with TRBJ2-1. Germline CDR1 reads MNHNS; CDR2 reads SASEGT. The CDR3 has 15 amino acids. This CDR3 reads CASSELRSSYNEQFF.

This chain links TRBV27 with TRBJ2-7; TCRdb returns TRBD2, unconfirmable since there is no DNA. CDR1 MNHEY and CDR2 SMNVEV come from the germline V gene (reference sequence). This CDR3 has 13 amino acids. CDR3 protein: CASGLAGTYEQYF.

The chain links TRBV11-2 to TRBJ2-1; there is no DNA to check the TCRdb D call of TRBD2. CDR3 length: 16 amino acids. The germline CDR1 and CDR2 sequences are SGHAT and FQNNGV. The CDR3: CASTMGAGGGHNEQFF.

The V and J genes are TRBV6-5 and TRBJ2-7; without DNA, the TCRdb call of TRBD1 cannot be checked. The length of the CDR3 is 15 residues. Germline CDR1 MNHEY, CDR2 SVGAGI. The CDR3 sequence: CASSYSRDSTTKQYF.

V gene TRBV12-3 or TRBV12-4 combines with J gene TRBJ1-5. There are 15 residues in the CDR3. CDR3 amino acids: CASSLGGDSNQPQHF.

The V call is TRBV20-1, the J call TRBJ2-2; the TCRdb D gene call, TRBD1, has no DNA to confirm it. The germline gives CDR1 DFQATT, CDR2 SNEGSKA (reference sequence). The CDR3 sequence is 15 residues long. Here the CDR3 reads CSARDTGQYTGELFF.

The J gene is TRBJ1-4, the V gene TRBV25-1; TCRdb gives TRBD1 as the D gene, but with no DNA this cannot be confirmed. CDR3 length: 15 amino acids. The germline V gene has CDR1 MGHDK and CDR2 SYGVNS. CDR3: CASSESNRGFGKLFF.

The chain couples TRBV7-2 to TRBJ1-3; TCRdb lists TRBD1, though no DNA is available to test this call. Germline V CDR1 and CDR2: SGHTA, FQGNSA. The CDR3 length is 14 residues. The CDR3 here is CASRGQPSGNTIYF.

J is TRBJ1-5 and V is TRBV7-2. The CDR3 extends over 15 amino acids. CDR1 is SGHTA and CDR2 is FQGNSA in the germline V gene. The CDR3: CASKGLFTDNQPQHF.

The V gene is TRBV13, the J gene TRBJ2-1; TCRdb's assignment of TRBD1 cannot be checked, as there is no DNA. The CDR3 consists of 14 residues. Germline V gene lookup returns CDR1 PRHDT and CDR2 FYEKMQ (reference sequence). The CDR3 protein is CASSLGPPGNEQFF.

The chain's CDR3 is CASSPFLIAPSSYNSPLHF. This chain connects TRBV28 to TRBJ1-6; lacking DNA, the TRBD1 call made by TCRdb goes unchecked. From germline, CDR1 is MDHEN and CDR2 SYDVKM. The CDR3 consists of 19 residues. The whole variable domain, remainder taken from reference TRBV28 and TRBJ1-6, is DVKVTQSSRYLVKRTGEKVFLECVQDMDHENMFWYRQDPGLGLRLIYFSYDVKMKEKGDIPEGYSVSREKKERFSLILESASTNQTSMYLCASSPFLIAPSSYNSPLHFGNGTRLTVT.

The rearrangement joins TRBV29-1 to TRBJ2-7; lacking DNA, the TRBD2 call made by TCRdb goes unchecked. The V gene's germline CDR1 is SQVTM and CDR2 ANQGSEA. CDR3 length: 15 residues. The CDR3 loop is CSVERGTSGAYEQYF.